The present T cell receptor beta chain was sequenced within a study of blood T cell repertoires in COVID-19. Study overall: In each case, the material was cDNA or gDNA derived from T cells, B-cell-depleted T cells, or PBMCs.

V lost 3 bases and J 0 bases, leaving 15 bases between the germline ends. Per the germline V gene, CDR1 is DFQATT and CDR2 is SNEGSKA (reference sequence). The CDR3 is 15 amino acids. Produced via immunoSEQ multiplex PCR; TCRdb's table is partial and in-frame only. The profile shows 250,000 to 300,000 clones, approximately 86% of them singletons. The chain employs TRBV20-1 and TRBJ2-7; D possibly corresponds to TRBD2 (6 bases). The source material was peripheral blood. The source of this sequence is a woman aged 50 to 60 who had recovered from COVID-19. This CDR3 reads CSASNPLASSYEQYF. As DNA, the CDR3 is TGCAGTGCTAGTAATCCGCTAGCGAGCTCCTACGAGCAGTACTTC.